The T cell receptor beta chain described here comes from a study of blood T cell repertoires in COVID-19. Overall study context: Some COVID-19 samples were acute and others convalescent; all came from the United States, Italy and Spain.

Authors' analysis steps: Using reference gene primer amplification, nucleated cell counts were estimated. Sequenced by immunoSEQ multiplex PCR; TCRdb stores in-frame clones only, minus some. That table supplies the V and J calls and clone size; D and trimming were determined from the DNA. The sample consists of some 46,000 clones, under 85% of them appearing once. The length of the CDR3 is 15 residues. The germline V and J ends were trimmed by 0 bases and 8 bases, with 12 bases remaining between them. Germline assignment: CDR1 SGHRS and CDR2 YFSETQ. The clonotype comes from a man in his 60s with active COVID-19. Specimen: peripheral blood. The chain combines TRBV5-1 with TRBJ1-6; D is undetermined. CDR3 in DNA: TGCGCCAGCAGCTTGGGGCAGGCCACCTATTCACCCCTCCACTTT. It specifies CASSLGQATYSPLHF.